These 5 T cell receptor beta chains were sequenced from one sample in a study of blood T cell repertoires in COVID-19. Repertoires were generated with immunoSEQ multiplex PCR, while TCRdb's copy carries only in-frame clones and drops some. This table holds some 230,000 clones, around 86% found once. Specimen: peripheral blood. All receptors derive from a woman aged 50 to 65 with COVID-19, enrolled during active disease.

V and J are TRBV19 and TRBJ1-1, with unresolved D. CDR3 size: 15 residues. Trimming removed 3 bases at V and 0 bases at J, with 11 bases between. Germline CDR1 and CDR2: LNHDA and SQIVND (reference sequence). CDR3 bases: TGTGCCAGTAGTATTGGGCAGCCTTTGAACACTGAAGCTTTCTTT. The encoded protein is CASSIGQPLNTEAFF. The full variable domain, rest sourced from reference TRBV19 and TRBJ1-1, is DGGITQSPKYLFRKEGQNVTLSCEQNLNHDAMYWYRQDPGQGLRLIYYSQIVNDFQKGDIAEGYSVSREKKESFPLTVTSAQKNPTAFYLCASSIGQPLNTEAFFGQGTRLTVV.

J is TRBJ2-3 and V is TRBV9, with 11 bases matching TRBD2. Trimming cost V 0 bases and J 6 bases; bases outside gene matches: 12. Germline V gene data show CDR1 as SGDLS and CDR2 as YYNGEE. The CDR3 runs to 18 residues. The CDR3 DNA follows: TGTGCCAGCAGCGTAGCGGGACTAGCGGACCCGTTCCAGGATACGCAGTATTTT. Translated, it gives CASSVAGLADPFQDTQYF.

This clone was found once. The V call is TRBV10-3, the J call TRBJ1-3; no clear D. Trimming cost V 3 bases and J 0 bases, with 9 bases left between them. The CDR3 extends over 15 amino acids. Germline V gives CDR1 ENHRY, CDR2 SYGVKD. CDR3 region: CAISDPRVSGNTIYF. The DNA of the CDR3 is TGTGCCATCAGTGACCCGAGGGTCTCTGGAAACACCATATATTTT.

V and J are TRBV21-1 and TRBJ1-2; TRBD1 is taken as the D call from the table, unchecked against the DNA. TRBV21-1 is assigned pseudogene status. This CDR3 is 18 amino acids long. In DNA, the CDR3 is TGTGCCAGCAGCAAAGCGCGGGACAGGGGGCGTCACAAATATGGCTACACCTTC. Translation gives CASSKARDRGRHKYGYTF.

The chain combines TRBV12-3 or TRBV12-4 with TRBJ1-1; tentative D call: TRBD1 (5 bases). Trimming removed 6 bases at V and 6 bases at J, with 8 bases between. The CDR3 consists of 11 residues. This chain's CDR3 is CASRWGAEAFF. In DNA, the CDR3 is TGTGCCAGCAGATGGGGGGCTGAAGCTTTCTTT.